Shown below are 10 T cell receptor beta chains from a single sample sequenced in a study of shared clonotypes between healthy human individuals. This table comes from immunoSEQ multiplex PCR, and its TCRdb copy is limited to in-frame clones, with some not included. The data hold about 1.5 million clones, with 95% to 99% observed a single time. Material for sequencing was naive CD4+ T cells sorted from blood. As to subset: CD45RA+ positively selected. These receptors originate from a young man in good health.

The CDR3 sequence is CASSLGQIYGYTF. CDR3 DNA sequence: TGTGCCAGCAGCTTGGGACAGATATATGGCTACACCTTC. The chain employs TRBV5-8 and TRBJ1-2; D perhaps matches TRBD1 (5 bases). The CDR3 has 13 residues. CDR1 SGHTS and CDR2 YDEGEE come from the germline V gene. The V gene lost 0 bases and the J gene lost 5 bases, with 8 bases spanning the gap.

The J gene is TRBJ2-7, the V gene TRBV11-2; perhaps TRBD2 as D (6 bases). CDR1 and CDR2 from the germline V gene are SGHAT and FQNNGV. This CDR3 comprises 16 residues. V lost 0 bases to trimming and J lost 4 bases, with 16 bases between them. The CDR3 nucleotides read TGTGCCAGCAGCTTAGATGGTCGGGGGAGAAGGTACGAGCAGTACTTC. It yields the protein CASSLDGRGRRYEQYF.

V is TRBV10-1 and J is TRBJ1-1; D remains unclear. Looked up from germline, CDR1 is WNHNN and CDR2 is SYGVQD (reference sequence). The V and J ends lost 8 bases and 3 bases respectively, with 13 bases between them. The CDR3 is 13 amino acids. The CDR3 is CASSRLRDTEAFF. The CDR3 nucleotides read TGCGCCAGCTCCAGGCTGAGGGACACTGAAGCTTTCTTT.

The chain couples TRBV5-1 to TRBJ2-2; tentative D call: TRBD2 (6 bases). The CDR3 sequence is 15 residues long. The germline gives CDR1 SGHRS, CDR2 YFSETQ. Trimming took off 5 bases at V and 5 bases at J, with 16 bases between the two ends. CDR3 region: CASSSQASVTGELFF. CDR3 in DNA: TGCGCCAGCAGTTCTCAGGCTAGCGTTACCGGGGAGCTGTTTTTT. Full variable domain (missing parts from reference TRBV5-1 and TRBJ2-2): KAGVTQTPRYLIKTRGQQVTLSCSPISGHRSVSWYQQTPGQGLQFLFEYFSETQRNKGNFPGRFSGRQFSNSRSEMNVSTLELGDSALYLCASSSQASVTGELFFGEGSRLTVL.

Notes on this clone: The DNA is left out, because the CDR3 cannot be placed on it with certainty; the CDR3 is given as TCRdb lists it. CDR3 sequence reads: CASSSSTPHPGANVLTF. The rearrangement links TRBV27 to TRBJ2-6. The CDR3 totals 17 residues, both ends included. CDR1 is MNHEY and CDR2 is SMNVEV in the germline V gene (reference sequence).

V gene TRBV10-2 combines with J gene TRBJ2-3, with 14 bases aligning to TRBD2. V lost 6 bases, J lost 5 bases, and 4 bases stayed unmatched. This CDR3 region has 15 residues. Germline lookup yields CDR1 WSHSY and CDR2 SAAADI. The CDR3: CASRGLAGVEDTQYF. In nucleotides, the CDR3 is TGCGCCAGCAGGGGACTAGCGGGAGTGGAAGATACGCAGTATTTT.

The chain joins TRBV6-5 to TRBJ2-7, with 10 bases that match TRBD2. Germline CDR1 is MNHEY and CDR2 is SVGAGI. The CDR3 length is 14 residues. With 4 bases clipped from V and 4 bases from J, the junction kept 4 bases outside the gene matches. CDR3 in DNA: TGTGCCAGCAGTTCCCTAGCGGGAGAGTACGAGCAGTACTTC. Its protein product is CASSSLAGEYEQYF.

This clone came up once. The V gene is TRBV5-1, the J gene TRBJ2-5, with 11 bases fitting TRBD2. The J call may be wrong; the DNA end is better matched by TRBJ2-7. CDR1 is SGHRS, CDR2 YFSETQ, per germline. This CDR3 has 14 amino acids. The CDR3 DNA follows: TGCGCCAGCACCAGGACTAGCGGGCGTTACGAGCAGTACTTC. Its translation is CASTRTSGRYEQYF.

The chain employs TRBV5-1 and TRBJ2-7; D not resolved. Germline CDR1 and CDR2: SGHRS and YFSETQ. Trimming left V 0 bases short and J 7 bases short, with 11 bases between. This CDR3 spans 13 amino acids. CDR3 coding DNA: TGCGCCAGCAGCTTGGATGTTGCGGTTGAGCAGTACTTC. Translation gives CASSLDVAVEQYF.

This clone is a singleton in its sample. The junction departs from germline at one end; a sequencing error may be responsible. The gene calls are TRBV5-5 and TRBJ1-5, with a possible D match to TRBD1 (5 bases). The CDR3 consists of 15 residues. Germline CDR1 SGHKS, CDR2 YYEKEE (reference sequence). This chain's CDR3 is CASSLSLQVNRPQHF. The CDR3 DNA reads TGTGCCAGCAGCTTGAGTTTACAGGTCAATCGGCCCCAGCATTTT.